One TCR beta chain is described in this entry. No DNA is given; TCRdb re-called the 5' RACE reads and lists each CDR3 protein once. The sample holds about 460,000 distinct CDR3 sequences. The data stem from a study of T cells expressing NK-cell markers. Sequenced input: blood T cells: a sorted CD56 or NKG2C T cell subset, CD4+ or CD8+ T cells, or bulk PBMC T cells (not recorded which). The TCR comes from a woman aged 45-65 years in good health.

This CDR3 is CASSPRKGDRQETQYF. The chain employs TRBV7-3 and TRBJ2-5; TCRdb gives TRBD1 as the D gene, but with no DNA this cannot be confirmed. CDR3 length equals 16 residues. Germline values: CDR1 SGHTA, CDR2 FQGTGA.